The 2 T cell receptor beta chains below were found in one sample sequenced in a study of human T cells and chemical hapten exposure. TCRdb analysed the RACE reads with MiXCR anew, one entry per CDR3 protein. The table has a few hundred thousand distinct CDR3 sequences, about 5.4% seen once. Time point noted: pre-sensitization, week 0. Treatment in this sample: therapeutic diphenylcyclopropenone sensitization with weekly scalp DPC. The sequencing here drew on whole blood, taken in connection with sensitization to the hapten diphenylcyclopropenone (DPC). The receptors come from a woman under 30 with alopecia areata. Some clones in this sample may be carry-over from other donors' samples.

This clonotype was recorded a few times. This chain links TRBV6-5 with TRBJ1-4; D unclear. CDR1 and CDR2 from the germline V gene are MNHEY and SVGAGI. Trimming shortened V by 7 bases and J by 7 bases, and 16 bases separated the two germline ends. The CDR3 runs to 14 residues. CDR3 in amino acids: CASTSGWGSEKLFF. CDR3 coding DNA: TGTGCCAGCACCTCTGGATGGGGATCTGAAAAACTGTTTTTT.

V usage is TRBV6-1 and J usage is TRBJ2-7, with TRBD2 identical over 8 bases. The CDR3 length is 17 residues. Germline V gene lookup returns CDR1 MNHNS and CDR2 SASEGT. V trimming: 5 bases; J trimming: 2 bases; junction bases outside the gene matches: 14. The DNA of the CDR3 is TGTGCCAGCAGTCAGAGACCAACCGGGACTAGGACCTACGAGCAGTACTTC. Amino acids: CASSQRPTGTRTYEQYF.